This T cell receptor (beta chain) was found in a study of radiation and T cells in renal cell carcinoma. Study in general: Nephrectomy followed 15 Gy stereotactic body radiation by 4 weeks.

This table comes from immunoSEQ multiplex PCR, and its TCRdb copy is limited to in-frame clones, with some not included. The table lists more than 95,000 clones, around 84% of them singletons. Described time point: baseline pretreatment blood. This sample's treatment: 15 Gy SBRT to primary tumor, nephrectomy 4 weeks later. Trimming stripped 6 bases from V and 5 bases from J, with 19 bases between. Per the germline V gene, CDR1 is MDHEN and CDR2 is SYDVKM. The CDR3 consists of 15 residues. This clone was recorded only once. The sequence derives from a woman aged 60-75 years with renal cell carcinoma. The chain recombines TRBV28 with TRBJ1-1; a possible D gene is TRBD1 (5 bases). The starting material was blood, obtained from a patient whose treatment included radiotherapy and nephrectomy. CDR3 DNA sequence: TGTGCCAGCAGATCTACTCTAGGGGCCGGAACTGAAGCTTTCTTT. It translates to CASRSTLGAGTEAFF.